This TCR beta chain was retrieved from a study of metastatic and nonmetastatic thyroid tumors. There were no patients who had received any treatment before thyroid surgery. Losses at the gene ends were 2 bases for V and 2 bases for J; bases not matched to a gene: 11. The germline gives CDR1 LGHNA, CDR2 YSLEER. The CDR3 contains 18 residues. This clone has ten or more counts. MiXCR re-clonotyped the PCR reads for TCRdb. Of about 16,000 clones listed, 9.5% to 15% are singletons. The genes are TRBV4-3 and TRBJ2-1; 8 positions agree with TRBD2. The source material was blood. This receptor was identified in a female donor with papillary thyroid cancer or a benign thyroid nodule (not recorded which). Some clones in this sample may be carry-over from other donors' samples. CDR3 sequence reads: CASSQYIRGGGTYNEQFF. The CDR3 nucleotides read TGCGCCAGCAGCCAATATATTCGGGGGGGTGGTACCTACAATGAGCAGTTCTTC.